This TCR beta chain was retrieved from a study of control samples from healthy donors and cancer patients. Assay: immunoSEQ multiplex PCR; the TCRdb copy retains only in-frame clones and omits some. The profile shows just over 150,000 clones, about 94% of them singletons. This CDR3 is built from 15 residues. From germline, CDR1 is SGDLS and CDR2 YYNGEE. The ends were cut back, 0 bases at V and 1 base at J, with 10 bases in the middle. Sequencing used blood. The source of this sequence is a woman aged 40-49 years in good health. The genes are TRBV9 and TRBJ1-1; no clear D. In DNA, the CDR3 is TGTGCCAGCAGCGTAGGTCAAGATGGGAACACTGAAGCTTTCTTT. Translation gives CASSVGQDGNTEAFF.